Below, 20 T cell receptor beta chains from the same sample are listed, as sequenced in a study of preoperative IRX-2 immunotherapy in early breast cancer. Generated by immunoSEQ multiplex PCR, the TCRdb table keeps only in-frame clones and is missing some. This sample has over 25,000 clones; around 80% occur once, and the top ten carry approximately 6.6%. Sample treatment: preoperative locoregional IRX-2 cytokine immunotherapy. The sample consisted of lymph node tissue, taken after IRX-2 immunotherapy. These TCRs come from a human donor with breast cancer.

V usage is TRBV7-1 and J usage is TRBJ1-3; D unclear. TRBV7-1 is an open reading frame, and its role is uncertain. The CDR3 is 13 residues long. Deletions cut 4 bases from V and 2 bases from J, with 6 bases between. CDR3 nucleotides: TGTGCCAGCAGCTTACGTACTGGAAACACCATATATTTT. It encodes CASSLRTGNTIYF.

The V call is TRBV6-8, the J call TRBJ2-2, with D possibly being TRBD1 (5 bases). The V end lost 6 bases, the J end lost 0 bases, and 14 bases lay between the germline ends. CDR3 length: 16 amino acids. Germline V gene data show CDR1 as MNHGY and CDR2 as SAAAGT. In DNA, the CDR3 is TGTGCCAGCAGCCGCAGGGCCCTCTCGAACACCGGGGAGCTGTTTTTT. Translation: CASSRRALSNTGELFF.

The J gene is TRBJ2-2, the V gene TRBV4-1, with 8 bases identical to TRBD1. Per germline, CDR1 MGHRA and CDR2 YSYEKL. After removal of 0 bases from V and 5 bases from J, the junction contained 8 bases not matched to a gene. This CDR3 comprises 17 residues. CDR3 sequence: CASSQDAQGAGTGELFF. The CDR3, as DNA: TGCGCCAGCAGCCAAGATGCTCAGGGGGCGGGAACCGGGGAGCTGTTTTTT.

CDR3 DNA sequence: TGCGCCAGCAGTCAGGGTGGTTCCTACGAGCAGTACTTC. It translates to CASSQGGSYEQYF. This rearrangement joins TRBV10-2 to TRBJ2-7; D might be TRBD1 (5 bases). Trimming cost V 5 bases and J 1 base, with 9 bases left between them. Looked up from germline, CDR1 is WSHSY and CDR2 is SAAADI. The CDR3 spans 13 residues.

By proportion, this clone is medium-sized. The chain combines TRBV25-1 with TRBJ1-1; no clear D gene. V gave up 8 bases and J gave up 3 bases, with 16 bases separating them. This CDR3 is 14 amino acids long. Germline-derived CDR1 and CDR2 are MGHDK and SYGVNS. The CDR3 DNA is TGTGCCAGCTCCCCGGGCGGTGAATACACTGAAGCTTTCTTT. As protein: CASSPGGEYTEAFF. Supplemented by reference TRBV25-1 and TRBJ1-1, the full variable domain reads EADIYQTPRYLVIGTGKKITLECSQTMGHDKMYWYQQDPGMELHLIHYSYGVNSTEKGDLSSESTVSRIRTEHFPLTLESARPSHTSQYLCASSPGGEYTEAFFGQGTRLTVV.

The chain is built from TRBV7-8 and TRBJ2-2; D is possibly TRBD2 (5 bases). The CDR3 sequence is 13 residues long. Germline values: CDR1 SGHVS, CDR2 FQNEAQ. Trimming left V 1 base short and J 7 bases short, with 7 bases between. CDR3 DNA: TGTGCCAGCAGCTTAGATCGGGACGGGGAGCTGTTTTTT. Translated: CASSLDRDGELFF.

This clone was recorded a few times. V gene TRBV6-8 combines with J gene TRBJ1-2; D not resolved. V was pared by 2 bases and J by 2 bases, with 3 bases between. CDR1 MNHGY and CDR2 SAAAGT come from the germline V gene. The CDR3 covers 12 residues. The CDR3 nucleotides are TGTGCCAGCAGTTACCAGAACTATGGCTACACCTTC. This sequence encodes CASSYQNYGYTF.

The CDR3, as DNA: TGTGCCAGCAGTTACCCAAAGGATCTCGGGGGAGAGAGCTCCTACGAGCAGTACTTC. It codes for CASSYPKDLGGESSYEQYF. The chain is built from TRBV28 and TRBJ2-7, with D maybe TRBD2 (6 bases). Deletions cut 4 bases from V and 0 bases from J, with 25 bases between. Germline assignment: CDR1 MDHEN and CDR2 SYDVKM. The length of the CDR3 is 19 residues. Based on the CDR3 plus reference TRBV28 and TRBJ2-7, the full variable domain is DVKVTQSSRYLVKRTGEKVFLECVQDMDHENMFWYRQDPGLGLRLIYFSYDVKMKEKGDIPEGYSVSREKKERFSLILESASTNQTSMYLCASSYPKDLGGESSYEQYFGPGTRLTVT.

The chain couples TRBV14 to TRBJ1-3; 11 nucleotides align to TRBD1. The V gene end was trimmed by 3 bases and the J gene end by 2 bases; junction bases not matched to a gene: 6. CDR1 is SGHDN, CDR2 FVKESK, per germline. There are 17 residues in the CDR3. The CDR3 nucleotides are TGTGCCAGCAGCCAGGACAGGGGGCGTATGACTGGAAACACCATATATTTT. As protein: CASSQDRGRMTGNTIYF. The complete variable domain, with remaining parts taken from reference TRBV14 and TRBJ1-3, reads EAGVTQFPSHSVIEKGQTVTLRCDPISGHDNLYWYRRVMGKEIKFLLHFVKESKQDESGMPNNRFLAERTGGTYSTLKVQPAELEDSGVYFCASSQDRGRMTGNTIYFGEGSWLTVV.

J is TRBJ1-2 and V is TRBV29-1; 7 bases match TRBD1. Trimming at V came to 2 bases and at J to 3 bases, leaving 3 bases not matched to a gene. Germline-derived CDR1 and CDR2 are SQVTM and ANQGSEA. CDR3 length: 13 amino acids. The CDR3 here is CSVETGAHYGYTF. CDR3 DNA sequence: TGCAGCGTTGAAACAGGGGCCCACTATGGCTACACCTTC.

Only a few counts were recorded for this clone. Other DNA variants within this sample encode the same CDR3. This rearrangement joins TRBV19 to TRBJ2-7; TRBD2 matches at 14 bases. This CDR3 has 14 residues. Trimming removed 6 bases from V and 5 bases from J; junction bases left unmatched: 3. The germline V gene has CDR1 LNHDA and CDR2 SQIVND (reference sequence). This chain's CDR3 is CASSRGLAGDEQYF. In nucleotides, the CDR3 is TGTGCCAGTAGCCGGGGACTAGCGGGAGACGAGCAGTACTTC. Full variable domain (remainder filled in from reference TRBV19 and TRBJ2-7): DGGITQSPKYLFRKEGQNVTLSCEQNLNHDAMYWYRQDPGQGLRLIYYSQIVNDFQKGDIAEGYSVSREKKESFPLTVTSAQKNPTAFYLCASSRGLAGDEQYFGPGTRLTVT.

The chain links TRBV1 to TRBJ2-7; the table's D call TRBD2 went unverified against the DNA. TRBV1 is termed a pseudogene. The CDR3 runs 16 residues. The CDR3 protein is CASSQDIGLGSYEQYF. Written as DNA, the CDR3 is TGCGCCAGCAGCCAAGATATAGGACTAGGCTCCTACGAGCAGTACTTC.

This chain connects TRBV10-2 to TRBJ2-5; perhaps TRBD2 as D (6 bases). Germline assignment: CDR1 WSHSY and CDR2 SAAADI. The CDR3 consists of 14 residues. The germline V and J ends were trimmed by 4 bases and 2 bases, with 11 bases remaining between them. CDR3 residues: CASSVREKQETQYF. The CDR3 region has the DNA TGCGCCAGCAGTGTACGGGAGAAGCAAGAGACCCAGTACTTC.

V usage is TRBV15 and J usage is TRBJ1-4; D ambiguous. Germline V gives CDR1 LNHNV, CDR2 YYDKDF (reference sequence). V was clipped by 0 bases and J by 8 bases, with 10 bases between them. The CDR3 has 14 amino acids. The chain's CDR3 is CATSRDQGREKLFF. CDR3 nucleotide sequence: TGTGCCACCAGCAGAGATCAAGGGCGGGAAAAACTGTTTTTT.

The rearrangement uses TRBV11-3 and TRBJ2-1; 8 bases agree with TRBD1. Losses at the gene ends were 1 base for V and 4 bases for J; bases not matched to a gene: 0. The CDR3 covers 14 residues. Germline V gene data show CDR1 as SGHNT and CDR2 as YENEEA. CDR3 sequence (DNA): TGTGCCAGCAGCTTAGGACAGGGGTACAATGAGCAGTTCTTC. Amino acid sequence: CASSLGQGYNEQFF.

In its sample, this clone ranks as medium-sized. J is TRBJ1-2 and V is TRBV14, with 7 bases that match TRBD1. V shed 2 bases, J shed 2 bases, and the junction held 2 bases outside the gene matches. In germline, CDR1 is SGHDN, CDR2 FVKESK. The CDR3 covers 14 residues. CDR3 sequence: CASSQQTGNYGYTF. The CDR3 DNA is TGTGCCAGCAGCCAACAGACAGGGAACTATGGCTACACCTTC.

The V and J genes are TRBV6-8 and TRBJ2-7; 13 nucleotides agree with TRBD2. This CDR3 contains 14 residues. Looked up from germline, CDR1 is MNHGY and CDR2 is SAAAGT. The ends lost 6 bases at V and 4 bases at J; junction bases unmatched: 3. The CDR3 DNA is TGTGCCAGCAGGGGGACTAGCGGGAATTACGAGCAGTACTTC. It translates to CASRGTSGNYEQYF.

The V gene is TRBV11-3, the J gene TRBJ2-2; 13 bases line up with TRBD2. Trimming at V came to 3 bases and at J to 6 bases, leaving 1 base not matched to a gene. The CDR3 is 15 residues long. Per the germline V gene, CDR1 is SGHNT and CDR2 is YENEEA. For the CDR3, the DNA is TGTGCCAGCAGCTTGACTAGCGGGAGGTCCGGGGAGCTGTTTTTT. This gives the protein CASSLTSGRSGELFF.

This chain uses TRBV5-1 with TRBJ2-7, with D possibly being TRBD1 (5 bases). Germline CDR1 reads SGHRS; CDR2 reads YFSETQ. This CDR3 has 15 amino acids. The V and J ends lost 4 bases and 5 bases respectively, with 19 bases between them. This chain's CDR3 is CASSLPQGHNDEQYF. In DNA form, the CDR3 reads TGCGCCAGCAGCCTTCCGCAGGGCCATAATGACGAGCAGTACTTC.

The chain has TRBV6-8 and TRBJ2-5; D is undetermined. The length of the CDR3 is 14 residues. The V gene's germline CDR1 is MNHGY and CDR2 SAAAGT. V lost 0 bases to trimming and J lost 1 base, with 6 bases between them. CDR3 DNA sequence: TGTGCCAGCAGTTACTCAAGGTTCCAAGAGACCCAGTACTTC. Protein sequence: CASSYSRFQETQYF.